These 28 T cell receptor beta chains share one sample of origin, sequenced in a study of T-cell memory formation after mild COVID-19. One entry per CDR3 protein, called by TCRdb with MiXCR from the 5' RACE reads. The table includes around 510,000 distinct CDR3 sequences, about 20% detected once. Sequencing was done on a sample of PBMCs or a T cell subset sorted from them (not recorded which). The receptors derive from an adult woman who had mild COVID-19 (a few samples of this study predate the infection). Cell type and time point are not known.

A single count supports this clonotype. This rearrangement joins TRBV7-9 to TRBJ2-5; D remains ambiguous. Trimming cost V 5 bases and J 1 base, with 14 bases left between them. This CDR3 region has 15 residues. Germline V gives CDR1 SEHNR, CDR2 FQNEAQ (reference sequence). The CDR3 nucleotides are TGTGCCAGCAGCCAACACGGCACTACCCAAGAGACCCAGTACTTC. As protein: CASSQHGTTQETQYF. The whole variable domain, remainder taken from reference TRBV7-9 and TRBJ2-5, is DTGVSQNPRHKITKRGQNVTFRCDPISEHNRLYWYRQTLGQGPEFLTYFQNEAQLEKSRLLSDRFSAERPKGSFSTLEIQRTEQGDSAMYLCASSQHGTTQETQYFGPGTRLLVL.

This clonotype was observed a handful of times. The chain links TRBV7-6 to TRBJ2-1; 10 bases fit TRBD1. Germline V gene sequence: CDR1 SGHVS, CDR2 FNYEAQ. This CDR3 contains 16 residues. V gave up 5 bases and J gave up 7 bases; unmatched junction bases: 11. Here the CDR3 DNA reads TGTGCCAGCAGCCCAACCTGGACAGGGGGAGGAAATGAGCAGTTCTTC. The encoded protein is CASSPTWTGGGNEQFF.

The CDR3 is CSVGDRSTGELFF. CDR3 nucleotides: TGCAGCGTGGGGGACAGAAGCACCGGGGAGCTGTTTTTT. The chain carries TRBV29-1 and TRBJ2-2; TRBD1 aligns across 7 bases. V gave up 6 bases and J gave up 4 bases; unmatched junction bases: 5. The CDR3 is made up of 13 amino acids. Germline CDR1 is SQVTM and CDR2 is ANQGSEA.

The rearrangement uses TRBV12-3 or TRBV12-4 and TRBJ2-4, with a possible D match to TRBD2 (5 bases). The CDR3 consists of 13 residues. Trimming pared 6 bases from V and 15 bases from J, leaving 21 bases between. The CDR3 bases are TGTGCCAGCAGCAAGACCGGGCTCCGGGGTGGGTACTTC. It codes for CASSKTGLRGGYF.

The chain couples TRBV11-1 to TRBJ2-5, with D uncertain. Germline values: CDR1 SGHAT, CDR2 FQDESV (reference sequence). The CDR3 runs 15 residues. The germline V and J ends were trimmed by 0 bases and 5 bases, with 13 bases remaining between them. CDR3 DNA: TGTGCCAGCAGCTTAGCGGACCATTCCGGGGAGACCCAGTACTTC. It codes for CASSLADHSGETQYF.

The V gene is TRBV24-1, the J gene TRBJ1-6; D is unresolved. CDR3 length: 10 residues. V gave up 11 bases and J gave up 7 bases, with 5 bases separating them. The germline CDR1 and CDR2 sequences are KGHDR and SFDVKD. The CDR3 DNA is TGTGCCAGACACAATTCACCCCTCCACTTT. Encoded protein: CARHNSPLHF.

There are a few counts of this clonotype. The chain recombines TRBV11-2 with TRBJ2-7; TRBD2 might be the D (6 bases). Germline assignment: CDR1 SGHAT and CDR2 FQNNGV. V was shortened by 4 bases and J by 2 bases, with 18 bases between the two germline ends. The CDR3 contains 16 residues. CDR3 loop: CASSSLAAEPTYEQYF. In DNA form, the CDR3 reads TGTGCCAGCAGCTCGTTAGCGGCGGAACCAACCTACGAGCAGTACTTC.

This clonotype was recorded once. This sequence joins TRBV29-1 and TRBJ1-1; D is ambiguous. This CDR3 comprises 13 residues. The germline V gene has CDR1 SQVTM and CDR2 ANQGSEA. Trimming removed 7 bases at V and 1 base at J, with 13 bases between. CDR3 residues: CSGRLSTNTEAFF. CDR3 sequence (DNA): TGCAGCGGACGGCTGAGTACGAACACTGAAGCTTTCTTT.

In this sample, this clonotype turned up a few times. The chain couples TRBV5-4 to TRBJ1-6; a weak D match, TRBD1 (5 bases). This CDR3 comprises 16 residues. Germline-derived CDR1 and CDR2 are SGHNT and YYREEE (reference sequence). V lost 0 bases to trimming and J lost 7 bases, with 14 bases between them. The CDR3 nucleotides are TGTGCCAGCAGCTTGGCCGGTGGGGCAAGGAATTCACCCCTCCACTTT. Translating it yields CASSLAGGARNSPLHF. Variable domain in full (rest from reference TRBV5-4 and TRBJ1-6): ETGVTQSPTHLIKTRGQQVTLRCSSQSGHNTVSWYQQALGQGPQFIFQYYREEENGRGNFPPRFSGLQFPNYSSELNVNALELDDSALYLCASSLAGGARNSPLHFGNGTRLTVT.

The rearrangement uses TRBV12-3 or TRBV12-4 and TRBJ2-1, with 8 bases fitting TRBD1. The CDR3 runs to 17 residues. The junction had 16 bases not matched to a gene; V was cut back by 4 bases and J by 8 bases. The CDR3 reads CASSSLWTGKIEHEQFF. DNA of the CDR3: TGTGCCAGCAGTTCACTTTGGACAGGGAAAATAGAGCATGAGCAGTTCTTC.

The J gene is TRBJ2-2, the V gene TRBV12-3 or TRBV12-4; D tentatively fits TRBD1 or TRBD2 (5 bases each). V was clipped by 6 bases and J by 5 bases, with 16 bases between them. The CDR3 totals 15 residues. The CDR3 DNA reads TGTGCCAGCAGGTTGGGGGACCAGCGAACCGGGGAGCTGTTTTTT. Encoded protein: CASRLGDQRTGELFF.

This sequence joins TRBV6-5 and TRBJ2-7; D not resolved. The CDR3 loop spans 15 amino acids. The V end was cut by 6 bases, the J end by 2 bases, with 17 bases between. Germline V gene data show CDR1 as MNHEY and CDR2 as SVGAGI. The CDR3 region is CASSRQPTGTYEQYF. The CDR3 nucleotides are TGTGCCAGCAGCCGTCAGCCCACGGGTACCTACGAGCAGTACTTC.

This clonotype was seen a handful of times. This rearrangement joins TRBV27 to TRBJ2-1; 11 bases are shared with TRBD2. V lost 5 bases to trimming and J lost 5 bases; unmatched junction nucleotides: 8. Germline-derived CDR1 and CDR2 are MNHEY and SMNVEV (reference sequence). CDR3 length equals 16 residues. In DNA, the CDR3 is TGTGCCAGCAGTCGTGGGGTAGCGGGGGGGCACAATGAGCAGTTCTTC. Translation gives CASSRGVAGGHNEQFF.

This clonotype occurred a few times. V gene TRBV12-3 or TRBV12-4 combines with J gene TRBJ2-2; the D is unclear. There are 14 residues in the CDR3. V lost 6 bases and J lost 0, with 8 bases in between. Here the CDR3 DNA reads TGTGCCAGCAGGACAAATACGAACACCGGGGAGCTGTTTTTT. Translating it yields CASRTNTNTGELFF.

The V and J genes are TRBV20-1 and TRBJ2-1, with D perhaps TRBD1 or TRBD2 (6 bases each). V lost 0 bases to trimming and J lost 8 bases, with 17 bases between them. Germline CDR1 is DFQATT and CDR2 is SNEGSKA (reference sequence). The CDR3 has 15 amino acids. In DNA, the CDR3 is TGCAGTGCTAGAGATTGGAGGGGGAGTGTCGATGAGCAGTTCTTC. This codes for CSARDWRGSVDEQFF.

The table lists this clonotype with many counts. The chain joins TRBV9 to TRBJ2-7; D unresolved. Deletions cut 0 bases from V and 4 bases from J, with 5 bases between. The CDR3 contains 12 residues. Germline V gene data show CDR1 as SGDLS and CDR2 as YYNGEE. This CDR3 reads CASSVDSYEQYF. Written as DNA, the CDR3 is TGTGCCAGCAGCGTAGACTCTTACGAGCAGTACTTC.

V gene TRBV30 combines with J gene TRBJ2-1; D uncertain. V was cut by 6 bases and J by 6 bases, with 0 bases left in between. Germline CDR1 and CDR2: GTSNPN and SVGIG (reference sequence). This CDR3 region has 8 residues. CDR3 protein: CACNEQFF. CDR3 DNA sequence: TGTGCCTGCAATGAGCAGTTCTTC.

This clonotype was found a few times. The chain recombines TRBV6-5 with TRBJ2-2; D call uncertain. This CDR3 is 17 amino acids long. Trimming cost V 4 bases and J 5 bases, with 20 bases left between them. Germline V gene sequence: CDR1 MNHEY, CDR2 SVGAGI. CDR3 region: CASSFKPTRSGTGELFF. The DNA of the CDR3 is TGTGCCAGCAGTTTCAAACCCACCCGGAGTGGAACCGGGGAGCTGTTTTTT.

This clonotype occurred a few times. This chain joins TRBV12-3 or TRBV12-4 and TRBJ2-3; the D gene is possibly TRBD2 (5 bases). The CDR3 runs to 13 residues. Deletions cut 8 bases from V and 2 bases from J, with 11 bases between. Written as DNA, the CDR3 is TGTGCCAGCGCCGGGGAGAACACAGATACGCAGTATTTT. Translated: CASAGENTDTQYF.

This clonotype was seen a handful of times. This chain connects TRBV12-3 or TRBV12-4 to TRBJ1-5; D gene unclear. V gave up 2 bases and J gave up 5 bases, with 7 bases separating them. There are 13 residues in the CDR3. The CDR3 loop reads CASSLSTYQPQHF. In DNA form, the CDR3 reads TGTGCCAGCAGTTTAAGTACATATCAGCCCCAGCATTTT.

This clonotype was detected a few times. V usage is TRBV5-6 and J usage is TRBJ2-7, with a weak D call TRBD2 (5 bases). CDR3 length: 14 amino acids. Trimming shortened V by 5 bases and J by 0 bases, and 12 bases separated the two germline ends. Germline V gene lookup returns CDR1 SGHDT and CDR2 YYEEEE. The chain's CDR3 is CASRVRENSYEQYF. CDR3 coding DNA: TGTGCCAGCAGGGTGAGGGAAAACTCCTACGAGCAGTACTTC.

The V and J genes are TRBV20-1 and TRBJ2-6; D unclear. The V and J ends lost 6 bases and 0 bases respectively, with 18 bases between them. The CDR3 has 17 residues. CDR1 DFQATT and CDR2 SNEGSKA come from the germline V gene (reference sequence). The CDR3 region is CSASQPTIDSGANVLTF. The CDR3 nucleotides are TGCAGTGCCAGCCAACCTACTATTGACTCTGGGGCCAACGTCCTGACTTTC.

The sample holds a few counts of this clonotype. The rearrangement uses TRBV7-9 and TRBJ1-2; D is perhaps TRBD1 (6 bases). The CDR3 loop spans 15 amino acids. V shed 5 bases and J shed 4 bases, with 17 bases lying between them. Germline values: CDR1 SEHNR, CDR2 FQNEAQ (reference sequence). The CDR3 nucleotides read TGTGCCAGCAGCCCTTGGACAGAGGATGGCTATGGCTACACCTTC. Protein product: CASSPWTEDGYGYTF.

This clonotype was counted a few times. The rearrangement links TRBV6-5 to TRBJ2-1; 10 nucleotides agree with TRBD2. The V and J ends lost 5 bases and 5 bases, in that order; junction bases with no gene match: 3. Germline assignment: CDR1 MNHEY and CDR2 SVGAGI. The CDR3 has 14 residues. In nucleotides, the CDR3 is TGTGCCAGCAGTCAAGCGGGAGGGAACAATGAGCAGTTCTTC. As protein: CASSQAGGNNEQFF.

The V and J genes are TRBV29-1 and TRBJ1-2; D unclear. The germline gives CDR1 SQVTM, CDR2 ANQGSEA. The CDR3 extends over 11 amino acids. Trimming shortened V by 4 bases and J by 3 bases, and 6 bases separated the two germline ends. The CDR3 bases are TGCAGCGTTGGTGAGGACTATGGCTACACCTTC. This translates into CSVGEDYGYTF.

The DNA for the CDR3 is TGTGCTAGTGGTTTGCCCCTGAACGAGCAGTACTTC. This gives the protein CASGLPLNEQYF. The chain couples TRBV12-5 to TRBJ2-7, with unresolved D. CDR3 length equals 12 residues. Trimming removed 2 bases from V and 5 bases from J, with 7 bases in between. CDR1 and CDR2 (germline): LGHNT, FRNRAP.

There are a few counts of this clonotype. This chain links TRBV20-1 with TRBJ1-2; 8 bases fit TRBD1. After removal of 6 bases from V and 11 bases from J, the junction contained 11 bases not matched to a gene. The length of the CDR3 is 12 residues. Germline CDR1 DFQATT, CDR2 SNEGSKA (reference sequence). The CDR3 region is CSARDNRGVYTF. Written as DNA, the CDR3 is TGCAGTGCCCGTGACAACAGGGGGGTGTACACCTTC.

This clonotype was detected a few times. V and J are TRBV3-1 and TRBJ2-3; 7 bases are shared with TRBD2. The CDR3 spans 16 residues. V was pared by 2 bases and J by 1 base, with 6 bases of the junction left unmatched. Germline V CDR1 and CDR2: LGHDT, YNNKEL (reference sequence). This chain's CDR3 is CASSQNWGGGTDTQYF. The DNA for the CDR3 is TGTGCCAGCAGCCAAAATTGGGGGGGAGGCACAGATACGCAGTATTTT.